Below are 17 T cell receptor beta chains sequenced from a single sample in a study of T cells in women clearing cervical HPV infection. Repertoires were generated with immunoSEQ multiplex PCR, while TCRdb's copy carries only in-frame clones and drops some. Its clone listing holds around 30,000 clones. Sequenced input: blood buffy coat. The receptors here all came from a woman between 18 and 75 years old with a cervical HPV16 infection that either progressed to CIN3+ or cleared (not recorded which).

Remarks on this clone: The CDR3 end falls 3 residues outside the read, so it is completed with the germline J gene. The chain has TRBV23-1 and TRBJ2-7; the match to TRBD1 covers 9 bases. TRBV23-1 is given ORF status, its function remaining uncertain. This CDR3 spans 16 amino acids. V gave up 3 bases and J gave up 3 bases; unmatched junction bases: 9. The chain's CDR3 is CASSHPDRGLLYEQYF. Incomplete CDR3 DNA: TGCGCCAGCAGTCACCCGGACAGGGGCCTACTCTACGAG.

In regard to this clone: The read comes to an end 3 residues before the CDR3 does, leaving the germline J gene to fill in the end. The chain combines TRBV5-5 with TRBJ1-6, with D tentatively TRBD1 (6 bases). CDR1 and CDR2 from the germline V gene are SGHKS and YYEKEE (reference sequence). Deletions cut 5 bases from V and 6 bases from J, with 15 bases between. The CDR3 consists of 15 residues. The DNA read from the CDR3 is TGTGCCAGCAGGCACAGGGCCTATGGTAATTCACCC. It encodes CASRHRAYGNSP. The CDR3 in full is CASRHRAYGNSPLHF. Full variable domain (outside the CDR3, taken from reference TRBV5-5 and TRBJ1-6): DAGVTQSPTHLIKTRGQQVTLRCSPISGHKSVSWYQQVLGQGPQFIFQYYEKEERGRGNFPDRFSARQFPNYSSELNVNALLLGDSALYLCASRHRAYGNSPLHFGNGTRLTVT.

Details on this clone: The CDR3 end lies 3 residues beyond the end of the read and is filled in from the germline J gene. The V call is TRBV5-5, the J call TRBJ2-3; 10 nucleotides line up with TRBD1. The CDR3 contains 14 residues. Germline lookup yields CDR1 SGHKS and CDR2 YYEKEE (reference sequence). CDR3 DNA (partial): TGTGCCAGCAGCTTGCCGGGACAGGGGCTTTCG. It translates to CASSLPGQGLS. The complete CDR3 protein is CASSLPGQGLSQYF.

On this clone: The read falls 3 residues short of the CDR3 end, and the missing part is taken from the germline J gene. V usage is TRBV20-1 and J usage is TRBJ2-5; weak D call: TRBD1 (5 bases). Trimming shortened V by 0 bases and J by 5 bases, and 19 bases separated the two germline ends. Germline V CDR1 and CDR2: DFQATT, SNEGSKA (reference sequence). CDR3 length equals 16 residues. The sequenced CDR3 bases are TGCAGTGCTAGAGATAGTGGGCTCGCAGGGATGGAGACC. Translating it yields CSARDSGLAGMET. The CDR3 in full is CSARDSGLAGMETQYF.

According to its frequency, this clone is medium-sized (0.01 to 0.1%). The read is 3 residues too short to cover the CDR3 end, so that end is filled in from the germline J gene. The V call is TRBV30, the J call TRBJ2-4; 8 positions match TRBD2. CDR3 length equals 17 residues. Trimming cost V 0 bases and J 0 bases; bases outside gene matches: 7. Germline CDR1 GTSNPN, CDR2 SVGIG (reference sequence). The part of the CDR3 DNA that was read is TGTGCCTGGAGTGTCGGGAGCGGGGGCACAGCCAAAAACATT. Protein: CAWSVGSGGTAKNI. The full CDR3 protein is CAWSVGSGGTAKNIQYF.

A word on this clone: The CDR3 end lies 3 residues beyond the end of the read and is filled in from the germline J gene. The gene calls are TRBV7-8 and TRBJ1-6, with a tentative D call TRBD1 (6 bases). Germline-derived CDR1 and CDR2 are SGHVS and FQNEAQ. The ends were cut back, 6 bases at V and 10 bases at J, with 13 bases in the middle. This CDR3 spans 13 amino acids. CDR3 sequence: CASSLGGESPLHF. CDR3 bases read: TGTGCCAGCAGTCTAGGGGGGGAATCACCC.

Concerning this clone itself: The read falls 3 residues short of the CDR3 end, and the missing part is taken from the germline J gene. J is TRBJ2-5 and V is TRBV6-1, with TRBD2 identical over 10 bases. Germline trimming cut 1 base from V and 3 bases from J; bases unmatched to any gene: 2. This CDR3 contains 15 residues. From germline, CDR1 is MNHNS and CDR2 SASEGT. The sequenced part of the CDR3 DNA is TGTGCCAGCAGTGAAGTCCTAGCGGGGGAAGAGACC. Translation: CASSEVLAGEET. The CDR3 in its entirety is CASSEVLAGEETQYF.

Points on this clone: The CDR3 end lies 3 residues beyond the end of the read and is filled in from the germline J gene. V is TRBV12-3 or TRBV12-4 and J is TRBJ2-2, with D possibly matching TRBD1 (6 bases). The CDR3 has 13 amino acids. The CDR3 sequence: CASSALGGEKLFF. CDR3 DNA (partial): TGTGCCAGCAGTGCACTAGGGGGAGAAAAG.

Comments on this clone: One end of the junction does not line up with germline, which may come from a read error. The read stops 3 residues short of the end of the CDR3; the missing end is completed from the germline J gene. This chain connects TRBV30 to TRBJ1-6, with 11 bases lining up with TRBD1. The CDR3 sequence is 13 residues long. Germline assignment: CDR1 GTSNPN and CDR2 SVGIG (reference sequence). Incomplete CDR3 DNA: TGTGCCGGGAGGGGACAGGGGGATTCACCC. Translated: CAGRGQGDSP. The entire CDR3 reads CAGRGQGDSPLHF. Together with reference TRBV30 and TRBJ1-6, the CDR3 gives the full variable domain: SQTIHQWPATLVQPVGSPLSLECTVEGTSNPNLYWYRQAAGRGLQLLFYSVGIGQISSEVPQNLSASRPQDRQFILSSKKLLLSDSGFYLCAGRGQGDSPLHFGNGTRLTVT.

Notes on this clone: The read terminates 3 residues ahead of where the CDR3 ends, so the germline J gene completes it. The rearrangement uses TRBV19 and TRBJ1-2, with D perhaps matching TRBD1 (6 bases). The germline V gene has CDR1 LNHDA and CDR2 SQIVND (reference sequence). This CDR3 is 15 amino acids long. The part of the CDR3 DNA that was read is TGTGCCAGTAGTAAGCGGGGGGGCGGTTACAATGAC. Amino acid sequence: CASSKRGGGYND. Given in full, the CDR3 is CASSKRGGGYNDYTF.

Details on this clone: The CDR3 extends 3 residues past the end of the read, so its final part is completed from the germline J gene. The rearrangement uses TRBV20-1 and TRBJ1-2, with a tentative D call TRBD1 (6 bases). Germline V gene data show CDR1 as DFQATT and CDR2 as SNEGSKA (reference sequence). The CDR3 spans 12 residues. The V and J ends lost 7 bases and 3 bases respectively, with 12 bases between them. The sequenced part of the CDR3 DNA is TGCAGTGTTACAGGGAACCACTATGGC. Translating it yields CSVTGNHYG. The entire CDR3 is CSVTGNHYGYTF.

Remarks on this clone: The missing CDR3 end, 3 residues past where the read stops, is filled in from the germline J gene. The chain couples TRBV5-4 to TRBJ1-6, with D perhaps TRBD1 (5 bases). Trimming pared 3 bases from V and 5 bases from J, leaving 15 bases between. The V gene's germline CDR1 is SGHNT and CDR2 YYREEE (reference sequence). The CDR3 has 16 residues. CDR3 sequence reads: CASSSGPQGDNSPLHF. The sequenced CDR3 bases are TGTGCCAGCAGCTCAGGACCTCAGGGCGATAATTCACCC.

CDR3 sequence reads: CASSWSGGAAYEQFF. CDR3 DNA, as far as it was read: TGTGCCAGCAGTTGGAGCGGGGGGGCCGCCTATGAG. V gene TRBV7-3 combines with J gene TRBJ2-1; TRBD2 agrees at 10 bases. With the read ending 3 residues before the CDR3 end, the germline J gene is used to fill in that end. After removal of 6 bases from V and 8 bases from J, the junction contained 10 bases not matched to a gene. The CDR3 is made up of 15 amino acids. Germline V gene data show CDR1 as SGHTA and CDR2 as FQGTGA.

A word on this clone: The DNA ends 3 residues before the CDR3 does, and the rest of the CDR3 is filled in from the germline J gene. The V call is TRBV18, the J call TRBJ2-1, with 7 nucleotides matching TRBD2. The CDR3 spans 14 residues. J gave up 9 bases and V 6 bases, and 11 bases lay outside the gene matches. Germline values: CDR1 KGHSH, CDR2 LQKENI. CDR3 bases read: TGTGCCAGCTCTCCGCGGGGAAGGGAGGGTGAG. This codes for CASSPRGREGE. The complete CDR3 protein is CASSPRGREGEQFF.

Concerning this clone itself: The read ends 3 residues early relative to the CDR3; the germline J gene fills the gap. The genes are TRBV20-1 and TRBJ1-5, with D tentatively TRBD1 (6 bases). The CDR3 sequence is 14 residues long. Germline V gene data show CDR1 as DFQATT and CDR2 as SNEGSKA (reference sequence). The V end was cut by 6 bases, the J end by 0 bases, with 12 bases between. This CDR3 reads CSARTVNSNQPQHF. The covered CDR3 bases are TGCAGTGCCCGGACAGTTAATAGCAATCAGCCC.

On this clone itself: Read data end 3 residues before the CDR3 end; the end is taken from the germline J gene. The rearrangement uses TRBV13 and TRBJ2-3; perhaps TRBD2 as D (6 bases). V was shortened by 6 bases and J by 0 bases, with 13 bases between the two germline ends. CDR3 length equals 15 residues. Germline V CDR1 and CDR2: PRHDT, FYEKMQ (reference sequence). The CDR3 region is CASSLTAGSTDTQYF. Partial CDR3 DNA: TGTGCCAGCAGTCTTACAGCGGGTAGCACAGATACG.

As for this clone: The observed sequence ends 3 residues before the CDR3 terminus, with the missing tail filled in from the germline J gene. The rearrangement joins TRBV3-1 (or the pseudogene TRBV3-2) to TRBJ1-3, with D perhaps matching TRBD1 (5 bases). The CDR3 length is 11 residues. Germline V gene data show CDR1 as LGHDT and CDR2 as YNNKEL (reference sequence). This CDR3 reads CASSQGGAIYF. CDR3 bases read: TGTGCCAGCAGCCAGGGGGGTGCC.